This T cell receptor beta chain was identified in a study of cytomegalovirus exposure and HLA in healthy donors. The CDR3 extends over 15 amino acids. The junction had 3 bases not matched to a gene; V was cut back by 6 bases and J by 1 base. Germline V gene lookup returns CDR1 MDHEN and CDR2 SYDVKM. The PCR had 60 Vbeta and 13 Jbeta primers. TCRdb keeps only in-frame clones here, not all; method: immunoSEQ multiplex PCR. The data contain some 110,000 clones, just over 70% of them singletons. General study points: Most CMV-associated TCR beta chains were later found to appear HLA-restricted. Presence/absence analyses supposed approximately even sequencing depth among donors. Trimming of TCR beta V- and J-genes showed a link, identified in a later analysis, to a missense DCLRE1C variant.

Remarks on this clone: Its specificity is not known.

This TCR was sampled from a boy between 10 and 17 years old in good health and CMV-seronegative. Input material: PBMCs. The chain joins TRBV28 to TRBJ2-2; 9 nucleotides agree with TRBD2. The CDR3 reads CASSRTSENTGELFF. Here the CDR3 DNA reads TGTGCCAGCAGCCGGACTAGCGAGAACACCGGGGAGCTGTTTTTT.